These 21 T cell receptor beta chains came from one sample sequenced in a study of blood T cells in healthy people across ages. Primed by a sample-barcoded 5' primer and a J-beta primer mix, a second PCR proceeded for about 6 to 11 cycles. TCRdb processed the 5' RACE reads anew with MiXCR; each CDR3 protein has one entry. In the table there are approximately 800,000 distinct CDR3 sequences, roughly 26% of which are singletons. A further study also used this sample, focusing on T cells of mothers and their children.

The sample was blood. The receptor set was obtained from a boy between 10 and 17 years old in good health.

This clonotype appeared a few times. The V call is TRBV29-1, the J call TRBJ2-6; a weak D match, TRBD1 (6 bases). CDR3 length: 15 amino acids. The V end lost 6 bases, the J end lost 0 bases, and 12 bases lay between the germline ends. Germline assignment: CDR1 SQVTM and CDR2 ANQGSEA. CDR3 protein: CSVSQGPSGANVLTF. In nucleotides, the CDR3 is TGCAGCGTCTCTCAGGGGCCCTCTGGGGCCAACGTCCTGACTTTC.

A few counts support this clonotype. The J gene is TRBJ2-5, the V gene TRBV2; D is uncertain. The V end lost 2 bases, the J end lost 5 bases, and 6 bases lay between the germline ends. The germline CDR1 and CDR2 sequences are SNHLY and FYNNEI. The CDR3 is 12 residues long. The CDR3 sequence is CASSEFGETQYF. The CDR3 DNA reads TGTGCCAGCAGTGAATTCGGGGAGACCCAGTACTTC.

This clonotype has just a few counts. V gene TRBV6-5 combines with J gene TRBJ2-5, with D perhaps given as TRBD1 or TRBD2 (5 bases each). Trimming cost V 0 bases and J 5 bases, with 13 bases left between them. From germline, CDR1 is MNHEY and CDR2 SVGAGI. The CDR3 is made up of 15 amino acids. CDR3 coding DNA: TGTGCCAGCAGTTACTCGGGGCGGGTCCCGGAGACCCAGTACTTC. The encoded protein is CASSYSGRVPETQYF.

CDR3 in amino acids: CASSWTLAGGRETQYF. CDR3 coding DNA: TGTGCCAGCAGCTGGACACTAGCGGGGGGGCGAGAGACCCAGTACTTC. The chain combines TRBV7-2 with TRBJ2-5, with 13 positions matching TRBD2. Trimming at V came to 4 bases and at J to 4 bases, leaving 6 bases not matched to a gene. The CDR3 consists of 16 residues. CDR1 SGHTA and CDR2 FQGNSA come from the germline V gene.

This clonotype has just a few counts. J is TRBJ2-3 and V is TRBV6-5; maybe TRBD2 (5 bases). This CDR3 contains 13 residues. Germline assignment: CDR1 MNHEY and CDR2 SVGAGI. V was shortened by 0 bases and J by 6 bases, with 7 bases between the two germline ends. CDR3 sequence reads: CASSYSWEDTQYF. The CDR3 DNA is TGTGCCAGCAGTTACTCATGGGAGGATACGCAGTATTTT.

This clonotype came up a few times. V is TRBV7-9 and J is TRBJ1-1, with 7 nucleotides matching TRBD1. The ends lost 5 bases at V and 4 bases at J; junction bases unmatched: 10. The CDR3 contains 15 residues. Germline V gives CDR1 SEHNR, CDR2 FQNEAQ (reference sequence). CDR3 residues: CASSPLPRGVTEAFF. CDR3 bases: TGTGCCAGCAGCCCGCTACCCAGGGGGGTCACTGAAGCTTTCTTT.

This chain uses TRBV20-1 with TRBJ2-5; a weak D match, TRBD1 (6 bases). TRBJ2-1 matches the DNA end more closely, so the J call is doubtful. The CDR3 has 14 residues. CDR1 is DFQATT and CDR2 is SNEGSKA in the germline V gene (reference sequence). This CDR3 reads CSPRTWGHSDEQFF. The CDR3 DNA is TGCAGTCCCCGGACCTGGGGGCACAGCGATGAGCAGTTCTTC.

This chain connects TRBV7-8 to TRBJ2-5, with 13 positions matching TRBD2. The CDR3 length is 17 residues. Germline trimming cut 5 bases from V and 3 bases from J; bases unmatched to any gene: 9. Germline values: CDR1 SGHVS, CDR2 FQNEAQ. CDR3 amino acids: CASSLQTSGGNKETQYF. DNA of the CDR3: TGTGCCAGCAGCCTACAGACTAGCGGGGGGAATAAAGAGACCCAGTACTTC.

This clonotype has more than one count but fewer than ten. The V gene is TRBV18, the J gene TRBJ2-7; tentatively, D is TRBD2 (6 bases). V lost 3 bases and J 1 base, leaving 16 bases between the germline ends. This CDR3 has 16 amino acids. CDR1 and CDR2 from the germline V gene are KGHSH and LQKENI. In DNA form, the CDR3 reads TGTGCCAGCTCACCCCTTCGACTAGGACCTTCCTACGAGCAGTACTTC. Translating it yields CASSPLRLGPSYEQYF.

This clonotype was detected only a few times. The chain joins TRBV12-3 or TRBV12-4 to TRBJ2-7, with TRBD1 matching over 9 bases. With 4 bases clipped from V and 4 bases from J, the junction kept 5 bases outside the gene matches. The CDR3 totals 14 residues. CDR3 protein: CASSYRQGGYEQYF. CDR3 nucleotides: TGTGCCAGCAGTTACCGACAGGGGGGGTACGAGCAGTACTTC.

The rearrangement links TRBV6-4 to TRBJ2-1, with TRBD1 as a possible D gene (5 bases). Trimming removed 0 bases from V and 5 bases from J, with 8 bases in between. The germline gives CDR1 MRHNA, CDR2 SNTAGT. This CDR3 has 14 amino acids. CDR3 nucleotide sequence: TGTGCCAGCAGTGACTCGATGACAGACAATGAGCAGTTCTTC. This encodes CASSDSMTDNEQFF.

The chain has TRBV5-1 and TRBJ2-3; TRBD1 aligns across 9 bases. V lost 4 bases to trimming and J lost 4 bases; unmatched junction nucleotides: 7. The CDR3 is 15 amino acids. Per germline, CDR1 SGHRS and CDR2 YFSETQ. The CDR3 DNA sequence: TGCGCCAGCAGCCAACAGGGGGCAGGGGCAGATACGCAGTATTTT. Translation: CASSQQGAGADTQYF.

The chain couples TRBV5-1 to TRBJ2-3, with 14 bases identical to TRBD2. V shed 4 bases and J 6 bases; nucleotides not matched to a gene: 7. The CDR3 runs to 16 residues. In germline, CDR1 is SGHRS, CDR2 YFSETQ. CDR3 sequence reads: CASSPLGTSGGDTQYF. The CDR3 coding sequence is TGCGCCAGCAGCCCTTTAGGGACTAGCGGGGGTGATACGCAGTATTTT.

This clonotype was detected a few times. The chain links TRBV20-1 to TRBJ2-1; D is tentatively TRBD1 or TRBD2 (5 bases each). The germline gives CDR1 DFQATT, CDR2 SNEGSKA (reference sequence). Trimming left V 4 bases short and J 6 bases short, with 19 bases between. This CDR3 region has 15 residues. The CDR3 DNA follows: TGCAGTGCTACCCCGCACTGGGGACCGTCCAATGAGCAGTTCTTC. Its protein is CSATPHWGPSNEQFF.

The gene calls are TRBV3-1 and TRBJ1-5; 9 bases agree with TRBD1. Germline V CDR1 and CDR2: LGHDT, YNNKEL (reference sequence). V dropped 3 bases and J dropped 9; count of bases not matched to a gene: 12. There are 16 residues in the CDR3. CDR3 sequence: CASSQAGTGPSGPQHF. In DNA form, the CDR3 reads TGTGCCAGCAGCCAGGCCGGGACAGGGCCTAGTGGGCCCCAGCATTTT.

The V and J genes are TRBV6-6 and TRBJ2-6; possible D gene TRBD2, 5 bases. Looked up from germline, CDR1 is MNHNY and CDR2 is SVGAGI (reference sequence). The CDR3 has 15 residues. V lost 7 bases, J lost 0 bases, and 10 bases lay in between. CDR3 sequence reads: CASKGGGSGANVLTF. The CDR3, as DNA: TGTGCCAGCAAAGGAGGAGGCTCTGGGGCCAACGTCCTGACTTTC.

V gene TRBV10-3 combines with J gene TRBJ2-5; TRBD2 matches 8 bases. TRBJ2-7 matches the DNA end more closely, so the J call is doubtful. Germline V CDR1 and CDR2: ENHRY, SYGVKD. This CDR3 is 15 amino acids long. This CDR3 reads CAISEEAGGSYEQYF. In nucleotides, the CDR3 is TGTGCCATCAGTGAGGAGGCGGGAGGATCCTACGAGCAGTACTTC.

The chain employs TRBV3-1 and TRBJ1-1; 8 nucleotides align to TRBD1. Germline loops: CDR1 LGHDT, CDR2 YNNKEL (reference sequence). V was pared by 4 bases and J by 1 base, with 5 bases of the junction left unmatched. The CDR3 sequence is 15 residues long. The CDR3 coding sequence is TGTGCCAGCAGCCTAACAGGACAGGGGAACACTGAAGCTTTCTTT. It codes for CASSLTGQGNTEAFF.

This rearrangement joins TRBV5-1 to TRBJ2-7; TRBD1 agrees at 11 bases. The CDR3 has 14 amino acids. Germline lookup yields CDR1 SGHRS and CDR2 YFSETQ. Trimming removed 4 bases from V and 6 bases from J; junction bases left unmatched: 6. The CDR3 is CASSPGQGVGEQYF. The CDR3 DNA is TGCGCCAGCAGCCCGGGACAGGGGGTCGGCGAGCAGTACTTC.

Details on this clonotype: The germline gene is not matched at one end of the junction; a read error may be the cause. The V call is TRBV27, the J call TRBJ2-2; TRBD2 aligns across 14 bases. From germline, CDR1 is MNHEY and CDR2 SMNVEV (reference sequence). This CDR3 has 17 residues. The CDR3 loop reads CASSSTSGGAKTGELFF. The CDR3 DNA reads TGTGCCAGCAGTTCGACTAGCGGGGGGGCGAAAACCGGGGAGCTGTTTTTT.

V usage is TRBV5-1 and J usage is TRBJ1-2; D may be TRBD1 (5 bases). Trimming stripped 2 bases from V and 3 bases from J, with 11 bases between. Germline V gene sequence: CDR1 SGHRS, CDR2 YFSETQ. The CDR3 extends over 14 amino acids. The CDR3 spells CASSFLDNDYGYTF. The CDR3, as DNA: TGCGCCAGCAGCTTCTTGGACAACGACTATGGCTACACCTTC.